Listed below are T cell receptor beta chains from one sample, sequenced in a study of molecular identifiers for immune sequencing clone quantification. TCRdb re-called the PCR reads through MiXCR, storing one row per CDR3 protein. The sample records hundreds of thousands of distinct CDR3 sequences, just under 20% being singletons. The material sequenced was naive CD8+ T cells from blood, with Jurkat cell RNA spiked in. Receptor source: a human donor in good health. Some libraries in this study had Jurkat cell RNA spiked in. Both conserved end residues are part of each CDR3. The D gene is left open where the match is weak. Rows may omit the clone size; those that give it use once, few, many or a size class.

J: TRBJ2-7
length: 15
V: TRBV3-1
D: TRBD2
size: .
DNA: TGTGCCAGCAGCCCGACTAGCGGGGTTACCTACGAGCAGTACTTC
CDR3: CASSPTSGVTYEQYF

J: TRBJ2-1
length: 17
V: TRBV4-1
D: .
size: few
DNA: TGCGCCAGCAGCCAAGAGGAAGGCGGGCAGGGTTACAATGAGCAGTTCTTC
CDR3: CASSQEEGGQGYNEQFF

J: TRBJ1-4
length: 17
V: TRBV7-9
D: .
size: many
DNA: TGTGCCAGCAGCCATTTCGGACAGAGAACAACTAATGAAAAACTGTTTTTT
CDR3: CASSHFGQRTTNEKLFF

J: TRBJ1-1
length: 13
V: TRBV6-6
D: .
size: .
DNA: TGTGCCAGCAGTTACGCCGATTCTGCGGAAGCTTTCTTT
CDR3: CASSYADSAEAFF

J: TRBJ1-2
length: 15
V: TRBV6-5
D: .
size: .
DNA: TGTGCCAGCAGTTCCCGGGTCGCGGGGGGGGATGGCTACACCTTC
CDR3: CASSSRVAGGDGYTF

J: TRBJ1-1
length: 14
V: TRBV11-2
D: .
size: few
DNA: TGTGCCAGCAGCTTAGATGCGGGAGGAACTGAAGCTTTCTTT
CDR3: CASSLDAGGTEAFF

J: TRBJ1-2
length: 14
V: TRBV7-9
D: .
size: .
DNA: TGTGCCAGCAGCCCGACGGAAGCTAACTATGGCTACACCTTC
CDR3: CASSPTEANYGYTF

J: TRBJ2-3
length: 16
V: TRBV7-8
D: TRBD1
size: many
DNA: TGTGCCAGCAGCCCATCTCCGGGGACAGGGGCAGATACGCAGTATTTT
CDR3: CASSPSPGTGADTQYF

J: TRBJ2-7
length: 17
V: TRBV6-2/TRBV6-3
D: TRBD2
size: .
DNA: TGTGCCAGCAGTTACTACGTTTCTTTAGCGGGAAGTTACGAGCAGTACTTC
CDR3: CASSYYVSLAGSYEQYF

J: TRBJ2-7
length: 16
V: TRBV4-1
D: TRBD2
size: many
DNA: TGCGCCAGCAGCCACTTAGCGGGGGGGCCTGGGTACGAGCAGTACTTC
CDR3: CASSHLAGGPGYEQYF

J: TRBJ2-1
length: 16
V: TRBV4-2
D: .
size: .
DNA: TGTGCCAGCAGCCCGACCCGCGGACCCACGGGCAATGAGCAGTTCTTC
CDR3: CASSPTRGPTGNEQFF

J: TRBJ2-7
length: 16
V: TRBV20-1
D: .
size: few
DNA: TGCAGTGCTAGACCCAGGGTTGCGGGACTGGTCTACGAGCAGTACTTC
CDR3: CSARPRVAGLVYEQYF

J: TRBJ2-3
length: 14
V: TRBV3-1
D: TRBD2
size: many
DNA: TGTGCCAGCAGCAGTAGCGGGGGGGTAGATACGCAGTATTTT
CDR3: CASSSSGGVDTQYF

J: TRBJ2-7
length: 15
V: TRBV4-1
D: .
size: many
DNA: TGCGCCAGCAGCCAGGGACAAGACCCTTCCTACGAGCAGTACTTC
CDR3: CASSQGQDPSYEQYF